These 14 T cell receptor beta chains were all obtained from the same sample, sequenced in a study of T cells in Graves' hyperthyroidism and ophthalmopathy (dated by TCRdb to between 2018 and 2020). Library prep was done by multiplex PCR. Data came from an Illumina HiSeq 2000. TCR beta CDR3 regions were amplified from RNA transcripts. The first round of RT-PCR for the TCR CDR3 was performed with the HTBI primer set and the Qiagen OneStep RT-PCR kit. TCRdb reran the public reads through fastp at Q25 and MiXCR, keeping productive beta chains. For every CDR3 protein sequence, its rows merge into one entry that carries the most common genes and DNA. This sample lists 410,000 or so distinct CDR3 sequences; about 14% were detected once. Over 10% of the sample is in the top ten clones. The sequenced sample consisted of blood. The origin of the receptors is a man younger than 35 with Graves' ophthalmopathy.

CDR3 DNA sequence: TGTGCCAGCAGTCCATCGGGGACAGGAGACTACGAGCAGTTCTTC. Its protein product is CASSPSGTGDYEQFF. J is TRBJ2-1 and V is TRBV27; 8 nucleotides align to TRBD1. V dropped 5 bases and J dropped 10; count of bases not matched to a gene: 13. Germline assignment: CDR1 MNHEY and CDR2 SMNVEV (reference sequence). The CDR3 loop spans 15 amino acids.

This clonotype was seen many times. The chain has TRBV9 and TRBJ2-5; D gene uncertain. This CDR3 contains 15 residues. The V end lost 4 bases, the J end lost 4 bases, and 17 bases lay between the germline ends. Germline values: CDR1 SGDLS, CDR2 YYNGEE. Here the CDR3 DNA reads TGTGCCAGCAGCTCGAGGACCTTTGGAGTAGAGACCCAGTACTTC. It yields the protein CASSSRTFGVETQYF.

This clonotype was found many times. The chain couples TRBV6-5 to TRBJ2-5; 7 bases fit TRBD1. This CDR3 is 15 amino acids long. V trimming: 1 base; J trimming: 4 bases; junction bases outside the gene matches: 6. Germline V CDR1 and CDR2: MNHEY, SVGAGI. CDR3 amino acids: CASSYLWTGGETQYF. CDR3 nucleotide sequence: TGTGCCAGCAGTTACTTATGGACAGGAGGAGAGACCCAGTACTTC.

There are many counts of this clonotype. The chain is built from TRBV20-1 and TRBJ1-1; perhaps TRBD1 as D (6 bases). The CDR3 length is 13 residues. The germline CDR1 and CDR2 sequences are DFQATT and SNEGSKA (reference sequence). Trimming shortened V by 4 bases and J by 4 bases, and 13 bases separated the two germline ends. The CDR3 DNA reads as TGCAGTGCTACCCCAGGGGATATCACTGAAGCTTTCTTT. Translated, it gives CSATPGDITEAFF.

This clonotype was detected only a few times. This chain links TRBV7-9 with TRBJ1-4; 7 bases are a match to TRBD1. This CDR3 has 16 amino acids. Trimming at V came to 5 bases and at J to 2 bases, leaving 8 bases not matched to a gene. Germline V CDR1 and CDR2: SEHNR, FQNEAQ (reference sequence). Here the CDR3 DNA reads TGTGCCAGCAGCAGTAACAGGGGAAGTACTAATGAAAAACTGTTTTTT. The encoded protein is CASSSNRGSTNEKLFF.

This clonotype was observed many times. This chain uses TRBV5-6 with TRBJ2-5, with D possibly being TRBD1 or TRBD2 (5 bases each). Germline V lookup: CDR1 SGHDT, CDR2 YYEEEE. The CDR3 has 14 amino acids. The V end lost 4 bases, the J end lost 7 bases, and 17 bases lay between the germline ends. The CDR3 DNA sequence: TGTGCCAGCAGCAACGTACTGGGGGTGGTGACCCAGTACTTC. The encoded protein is CASSNVLGVVTQYF.

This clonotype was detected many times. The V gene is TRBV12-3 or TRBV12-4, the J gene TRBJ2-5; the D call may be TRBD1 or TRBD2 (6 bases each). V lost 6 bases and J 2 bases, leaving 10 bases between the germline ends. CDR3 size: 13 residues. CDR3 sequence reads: CASRRGQQETQYF. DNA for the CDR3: TGTGCCAGCAGGCGGGGACAACAAGAGACCCAGTACTTC.

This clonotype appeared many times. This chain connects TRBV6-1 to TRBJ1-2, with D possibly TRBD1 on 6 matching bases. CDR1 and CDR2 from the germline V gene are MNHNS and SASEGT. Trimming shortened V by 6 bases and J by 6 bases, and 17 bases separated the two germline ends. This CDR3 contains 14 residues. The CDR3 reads CASSLTQGLHGYTF. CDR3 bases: TGTGCCAGCAGCTTAACACAGGGACTTCATGGCTACACCTTC.

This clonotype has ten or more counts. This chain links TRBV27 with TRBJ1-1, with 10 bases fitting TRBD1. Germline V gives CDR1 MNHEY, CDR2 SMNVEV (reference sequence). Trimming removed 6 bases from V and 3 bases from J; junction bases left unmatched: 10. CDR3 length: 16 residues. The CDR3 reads CASSHRDRGEHTEAFF. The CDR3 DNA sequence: TGTGCCAGCAGCCACCGGGACAGGGGTGAACACACTGAAGCTTTCTTT.

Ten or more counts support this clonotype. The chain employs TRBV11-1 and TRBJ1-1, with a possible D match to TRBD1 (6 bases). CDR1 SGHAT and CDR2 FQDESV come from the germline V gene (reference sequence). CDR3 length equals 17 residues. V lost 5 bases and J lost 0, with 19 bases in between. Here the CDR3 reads CASSKRRGAGMNTEAFF. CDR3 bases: TGTGCCAGCAGCAAAAGAAGGGGGGCGGGAATGAACACTGAAGCTTTCTTT.

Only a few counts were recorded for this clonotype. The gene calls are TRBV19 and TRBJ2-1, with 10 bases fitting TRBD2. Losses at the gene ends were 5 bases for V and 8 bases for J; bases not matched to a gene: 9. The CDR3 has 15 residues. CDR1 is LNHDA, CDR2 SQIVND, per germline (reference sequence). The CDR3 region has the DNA TGTGCCAGTAGTTGGGCTAGCGGGGGCCAGGATGAGCAGTTCTTC. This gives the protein CASSWASGGQDEQFF.

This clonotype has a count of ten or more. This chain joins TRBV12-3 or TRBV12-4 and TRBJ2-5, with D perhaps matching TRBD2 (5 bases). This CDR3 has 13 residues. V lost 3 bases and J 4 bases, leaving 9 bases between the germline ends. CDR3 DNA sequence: TGTGCCAGCAGTTTGGGAGAGAGAGAGACCCAGTACTTC. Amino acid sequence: CASSLGERETQYF.

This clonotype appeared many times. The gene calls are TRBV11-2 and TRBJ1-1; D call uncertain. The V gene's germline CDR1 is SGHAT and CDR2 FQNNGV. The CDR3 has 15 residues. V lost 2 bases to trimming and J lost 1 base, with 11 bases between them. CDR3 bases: TGTGCCAGCAGCTTATTGAGGGCCCCGAACACTGAAGCTTTCTTT. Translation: CASSLLRAPNTEAFF. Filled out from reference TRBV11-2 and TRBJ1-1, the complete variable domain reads EAGVAQSPRYKIIEKRQSVAFWCNPISGHATLYWYQQILGQGPKLLIQFQNNGVVDDSQLPKDRFSAERLKGVDSTLKIQPAKLEDSAVYLCASSLLRAPNTEAFFGQGTRLTVV.

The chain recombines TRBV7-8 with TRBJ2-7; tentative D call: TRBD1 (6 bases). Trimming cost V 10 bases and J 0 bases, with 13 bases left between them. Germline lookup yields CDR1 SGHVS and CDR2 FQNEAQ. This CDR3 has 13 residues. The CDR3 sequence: CATRGPSSYEQYF. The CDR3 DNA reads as TGTGCCACCAGGGGTCCAAGCTCCTACGAGCAGTACTTC.